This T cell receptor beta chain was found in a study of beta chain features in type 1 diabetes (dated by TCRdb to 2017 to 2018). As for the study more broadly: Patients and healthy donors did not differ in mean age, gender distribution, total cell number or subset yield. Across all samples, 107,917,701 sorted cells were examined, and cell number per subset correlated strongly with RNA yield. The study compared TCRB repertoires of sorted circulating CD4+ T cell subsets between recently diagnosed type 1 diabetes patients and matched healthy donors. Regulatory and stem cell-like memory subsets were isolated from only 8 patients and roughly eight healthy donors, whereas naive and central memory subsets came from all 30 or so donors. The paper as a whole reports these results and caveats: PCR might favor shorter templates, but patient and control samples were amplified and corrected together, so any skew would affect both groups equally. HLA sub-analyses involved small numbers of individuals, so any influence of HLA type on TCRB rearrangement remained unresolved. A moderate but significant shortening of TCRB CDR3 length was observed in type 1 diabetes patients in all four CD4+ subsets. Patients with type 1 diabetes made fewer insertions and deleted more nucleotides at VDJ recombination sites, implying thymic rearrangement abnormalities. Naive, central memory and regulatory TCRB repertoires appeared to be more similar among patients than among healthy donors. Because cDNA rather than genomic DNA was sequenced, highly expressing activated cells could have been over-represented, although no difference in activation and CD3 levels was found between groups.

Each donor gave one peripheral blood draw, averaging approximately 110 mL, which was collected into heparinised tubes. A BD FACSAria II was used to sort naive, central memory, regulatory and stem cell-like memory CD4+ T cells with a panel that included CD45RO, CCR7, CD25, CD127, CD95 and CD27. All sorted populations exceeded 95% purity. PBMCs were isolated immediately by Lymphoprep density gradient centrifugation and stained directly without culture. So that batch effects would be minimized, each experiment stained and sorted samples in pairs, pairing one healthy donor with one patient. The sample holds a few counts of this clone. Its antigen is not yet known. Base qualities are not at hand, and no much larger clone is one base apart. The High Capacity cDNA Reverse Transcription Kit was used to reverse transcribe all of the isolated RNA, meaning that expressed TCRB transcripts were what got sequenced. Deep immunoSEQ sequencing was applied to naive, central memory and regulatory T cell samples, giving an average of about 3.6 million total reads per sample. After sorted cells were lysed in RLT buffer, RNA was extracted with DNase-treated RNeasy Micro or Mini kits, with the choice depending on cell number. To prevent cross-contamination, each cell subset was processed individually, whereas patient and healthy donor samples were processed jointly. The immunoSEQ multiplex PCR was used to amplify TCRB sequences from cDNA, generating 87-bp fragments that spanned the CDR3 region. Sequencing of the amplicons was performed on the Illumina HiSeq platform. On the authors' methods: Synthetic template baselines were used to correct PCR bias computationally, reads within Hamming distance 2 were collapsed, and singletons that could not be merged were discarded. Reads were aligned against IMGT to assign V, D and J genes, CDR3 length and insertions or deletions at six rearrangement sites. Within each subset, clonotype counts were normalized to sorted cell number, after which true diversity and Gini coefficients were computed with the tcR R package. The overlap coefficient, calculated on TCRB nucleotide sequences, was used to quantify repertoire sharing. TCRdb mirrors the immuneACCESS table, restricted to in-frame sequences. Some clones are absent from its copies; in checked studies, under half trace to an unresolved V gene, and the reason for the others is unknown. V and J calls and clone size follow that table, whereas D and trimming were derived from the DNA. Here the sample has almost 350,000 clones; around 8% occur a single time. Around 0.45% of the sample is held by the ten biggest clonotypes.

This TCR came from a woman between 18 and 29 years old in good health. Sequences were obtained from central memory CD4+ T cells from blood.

The base sequence is TGTGCCAGCAGCCTTAGACAGGATTCCTACGAGCAGTACTTC. Its translation reads: CASSLRQDSYEQYF. The sequence links TRBV9 to TRBJ2-7; possibly the D gene is TRBD1, per 6 matching bases. V and J lose 4 bases and 1 base, and a span of 12 bases separates them. CDR1 and CDR2 were assigned from the germline V gene as SGDLS and YYNGEE. Including the terminal cysteine and phenylalanine, the CDR3 comprises 14 residues. Left in the record is the CDR3 DNA by itself, 42 bases read in frame from the first base.